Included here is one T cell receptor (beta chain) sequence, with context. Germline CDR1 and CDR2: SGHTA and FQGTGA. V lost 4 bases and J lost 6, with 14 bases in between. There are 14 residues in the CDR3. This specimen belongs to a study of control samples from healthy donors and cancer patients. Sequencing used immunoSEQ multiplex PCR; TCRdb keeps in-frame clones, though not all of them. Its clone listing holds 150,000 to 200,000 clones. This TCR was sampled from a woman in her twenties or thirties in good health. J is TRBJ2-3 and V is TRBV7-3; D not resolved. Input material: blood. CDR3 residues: CASSSGTPPDTQYF. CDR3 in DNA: TGTGCCAGCAGCTCCGGAACCCCGCCTGATACGCAGTATTTT. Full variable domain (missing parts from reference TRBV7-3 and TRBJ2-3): GAGVSQTPSNKVTEKGKYVELRCDPISGHTALYWYRQSLGQGPEFLIYFQGTGAADDSGLPNDRFFAVRPEGSVSTLKIQRTERGDSAVYLCASSSGTPPDTQYFGPGTRLTVL.